The clone carrying this TCR beta chain was detected once. What it binds is unknown. This sample was taken from a study of graft-versus-host responses after intestinal transplantation. Whole-study context: Transplant types were multivisceral, liver-intestinal, or isolated intestinal. Every one of the recipients received anti-thymocyte globulin induction and afterwards took tacrolimus and steroids for about 3 years. Findings and limits, study-wide: Early post-transplant HvG declines showed an association with peak circulating GvH clone levels. Those patients showing graft-donor T cell macrochimerism displayed high graft-versus-host to host-versus-graft clonal ratios in allografts.

Method: immunoSEQ multiplex PCR; TCRdb's copy keeps in-frame clones and lacks some. In the table there are roughly 70,000 clones, just under 95% of which are singletons. The CDR3 loop spans 20 amino acids. The junction had 25 bases not matched to a gene; V was cut back by 3 bases and J by 7 bases. CDR1 and CDR2 from the germline V gene are PRHDT and FYEKMQ (reference sequence). This sequence originates from a human patient who received an intestinal transplant, so some T cells may come from the graft donor. Sample: bone marrow, taken less than 750 days after intestinal transplantation. This chain connects TRBV13 to TRBJ2-5; 8 bases map to TRBD1. CDR3 in DNA: TGTGCCAGCAGCTTCCCACCGGGACAGGCCCACTCCCCCGACTTTGGGACCCAGTACTTC. Translating gives CASSFPPGQAHSPDFGTQYF.